A single sample gave rise to the 11 T cell receptor beta chains below, sequenced in a study of shared clonotypes between healthy human individuals. Generated by immunoSEQ multiplex PCR, the TCRdb table keeps only in-frame clones and is missing some. The table has about half a million clones, around 77% seen once. Input material: PBMCs. These receptors were obtained from a woman aged 40 to 55 in good health. Some clones in this sample may be carry-over from other donors' samples.

The rearrangement links TRBV2 to TRBJ2-1, with D perhaps matching TRBD1 (6 bases). CDR1 is SNHLY and CDR2 is FYNNEI in the germline V gene. The CDR3 contains 16 residues. Trimming pared 6 bases from V and 5 bases from J, leaving 20 bases between. The CDR3 loop reads CASRDPGDWGNNEQFF. The CDR3, as DNA: TGTGCCAGCAGGGATCCAGGGGATTGGGGGAACAATGAGCAGTTCTTC. Drawing the rest from reference TRBV2 and TRBJ2-1, the complete variable domain is EPEVTQTPSHQVTQMGQEVILRCVPISNHLYFYWYRQILGQKVEFLVSFYNNEISEKSEIFDDQFSVERPDGSNFTLKIRSTKLEDSAMYFCASRDPGDWGNNEQFFGPGTRLTVL.

This clone was detected once. J is TRBJ2-7 and V is TRBV18; maybe TRBD1 (6 bases). The V and J ends lost 1 base and 4 bases respectively, with 11 bases between them. The CDR3 runs 14 residues. Germline CDR1 KGHSH, CDR2 LQKENI. CDR3: CASSPQTGSYEQYF. CDR3 DNA: TGTGCCAGCTCACCACAGACAGGTTCGTACGAGCAGTACTTC.

This clone came up a few times. This chain joins TRBV7-9 and TRBJ2-1; unclear D gene. Germline CDR1 reads SEHNR; CDR2 reads FQNEAQ (reference sequence). CDR3 size: 10 residues. The V end was cut by 10 bases, the J end by 15 bases, with 16 bases between. For the CDR3, the DNA is TGTGCCATACGGCCGAGTGTAGGGTTCTTC. Its protein product is CAIRPSVGFF.

This chain uses TRBV5-1 with TRBJ2-1; possibly TRBD1 or TRBD2 for D (5 bases each). CDR1 and CDR2 from the germline V gene are SGHRS and YFSETQ. V was pared by 7 bases and J by 5 bases, with 19 bases between. This CDR3 has 15 residues. The CDR3 nucleotides read TGCGCCAGCCGCCGCTGGGACGGTAAGAACAATGAGCAGTTCTTC. Its protein product is CASRRWDGKNNEQFF.

This chain joins TRBV29-1 and TRBJ2-1; TRBD1 is a possible D gene (6 bases). Germline V gene lookup returns CDR1 SQVTM and CDR2 ANQGSEA. V was trimmed by 8 bases and J by 5 bases, leaving 16 bases between them. The CDR3 contains 13 residues. CDR3 nucleotide sequence: TGCAGCTCTGGACAGAAAGCTAACAATGAGCAGTTCTTC. Translating gives CSSGQKANNEQFF.

The J gene is TRBJ2-3, the V gene TRBV15; 10 bases are a match to TRBD2. Trimming at V came to 5 bases and at J to 4 bases, leaving 3 bases not matched to a gene. The CDR3 consists of 14 residues. CDR1 and CDR2 from the germline V gene are LNHNV and YYDKDF (reference sequence). In DNA, the CDR3 is TGTGCCACCAGCCGTGGACTAGCGGCAGATACGCAGTATTTT. It encodes CATSRGLAADTQYF. The complete variable domain, with remaining parts taken from reference TRBV15 and TRBJ2-3, reads DAMVIQNPRYQVTQFGKPVTLSCSQTLNHNVMYWYQQKSSQAPKLLFHYYDKDFNNEADTPDNFQSRRPNTSFCFLDIRSPGLGDTAMYLCATSRGLAADTQYFGPGTRLTVL.

The chain links TRBV5-1 to TRBJ2-7; D uncertain. There are 13 residues in the CDR3. V shed 4 bases and J shed 5 bases, with 13 bases lying between them. The germline gives CDR1 SGHRS, CDR2 YFSETQ. CDR3 nucleotide sequence: TGCGCCAGCAGCCCAGAGCAGGTCCACGAGCAGTACTTC. Translating gives CASSPEQVHEQYF. The full variable domain, completed using reference TRBV5-1 and TRBJ2-7, is KAGVTQTPRYLIKTRGQQVTLSCSPISGHRSVSWYQQTPGQGLQFLFEYFSETQRNKGNFPGRFSGRQFSNSRSEMNVSTLELGDSALYLCASSPEQVHEQYFGPGTRLTVT.

This clone was counted a few times. The chain links TRBV2 to TRBJ1-2; 9 nucleotides agree with TRBD1. The length of the CDR3 is 13 residues. V shed 5 bases and J 7 bases; nucleotides not matched to a gene: 5. In germline, CDR1 is SNHLY, CDR2 FYNNEI. The CDR3 bases are TGTGCCAGCAGTAACCGGGACAGGGCTGGCTACACCTTC. The encoded protein is CASSNRDRAGYTF.

The chain links TRBV28 to TRBJ1-2, with TRBD1 as a possible D gene (5 bases). CDR3 length: 15 amino acids. The V gene's germline CDR1 is MDHEN and CDR2 SYDVKM. Trimming left V 6 bases short and J 2 bases short, with 16 bases between. The CDR3 DNA is TGTGCCAGCAGGAGGGTAGAGGGGAGGAACTATGGCTACACCTTC. It yields the protein CASRRVEGRNYGYTF.

Concerning this clone itself: This likely traces to a read error, being one base from a far larger clone. The same CDR3 also results from other DNA sequences found in this sample. V gene TRBV30 combines with J gene TRBJ1-3; 7 bases are shared with TRBD1. The CDR3 extends over 16 amino acids. The germline V gene has CDR1 GTSNPN and CDR2 SVGIG (reference sequence). V shed 4 bases, J shed 0 bases, and the junction held 9 bases outside the gene matches. The CDR3: CAWMSLGQSSGNTIYF. The DNA of the CDR3 is TGTGCCTGGATGTCATTGGGACAGAGCTCTGGAAACACCATATATTTT.

There are a few counts of this clone. V gene TRBV28 combines with J gene TRBJ2-7, with 8 bases that match TRBD2. CDR3 length: 16 amino acids. With V trimmed by 4 bases and J by 6 bases, 14 bases remained unmatched. The germline gives CDR1 MDHEN, CDR2 SYDVKM. The CDR3 region is CASSSHRKAGGFEQYF. The CDR3 DNA reads TGTGCCAGCAGTTCTCATAGGAAGGCGGGAGGATTCGAGCAGTACTTC.